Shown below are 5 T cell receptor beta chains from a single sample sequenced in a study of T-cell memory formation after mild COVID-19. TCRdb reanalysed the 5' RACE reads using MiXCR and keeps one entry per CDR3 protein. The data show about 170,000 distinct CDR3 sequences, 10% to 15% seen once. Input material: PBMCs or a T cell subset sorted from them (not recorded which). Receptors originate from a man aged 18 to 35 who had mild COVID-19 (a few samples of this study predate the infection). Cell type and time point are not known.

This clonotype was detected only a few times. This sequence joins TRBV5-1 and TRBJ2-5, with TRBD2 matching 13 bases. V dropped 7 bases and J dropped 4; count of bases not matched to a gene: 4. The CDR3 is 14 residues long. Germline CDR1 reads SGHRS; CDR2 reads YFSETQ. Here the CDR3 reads CASGLAGEGETQYF. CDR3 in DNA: TGCGCCAGCGGACTAGCGGGGGAGGGAGAGACCCAGTACTTC.

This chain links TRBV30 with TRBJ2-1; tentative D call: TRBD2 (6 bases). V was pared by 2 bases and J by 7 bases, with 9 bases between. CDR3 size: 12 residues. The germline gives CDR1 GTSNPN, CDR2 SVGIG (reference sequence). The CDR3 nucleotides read TGTGCCTGGAGTCTTGGGGGGAATGAGCAGTTCTTC. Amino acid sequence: CAWSLGGNEQFF.

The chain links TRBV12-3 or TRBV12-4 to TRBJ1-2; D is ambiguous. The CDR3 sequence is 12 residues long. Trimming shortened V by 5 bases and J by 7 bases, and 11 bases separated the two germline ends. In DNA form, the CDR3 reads TGTGCCAGCAGTAGGTTTTTTGGTGGCTACACCTTC. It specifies CASSRFFGGYTF.

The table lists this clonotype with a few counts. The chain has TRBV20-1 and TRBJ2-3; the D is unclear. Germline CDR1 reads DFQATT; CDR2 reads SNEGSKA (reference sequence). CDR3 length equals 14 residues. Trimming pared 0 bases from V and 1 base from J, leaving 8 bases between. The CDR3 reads CSARDLFGTDTQYF. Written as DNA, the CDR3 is TGCAGTGCTAGAGACTTATTTGGCACAGATACGCAGTATTTT.

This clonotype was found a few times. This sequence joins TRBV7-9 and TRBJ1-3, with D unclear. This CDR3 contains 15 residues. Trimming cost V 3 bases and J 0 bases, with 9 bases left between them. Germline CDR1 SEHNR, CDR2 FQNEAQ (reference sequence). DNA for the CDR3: TGTGCCAGCAGCTTGAGGCCGAGCTCTGGAAACACCATATATTTT. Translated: CASSLRPSSGNTIYF.